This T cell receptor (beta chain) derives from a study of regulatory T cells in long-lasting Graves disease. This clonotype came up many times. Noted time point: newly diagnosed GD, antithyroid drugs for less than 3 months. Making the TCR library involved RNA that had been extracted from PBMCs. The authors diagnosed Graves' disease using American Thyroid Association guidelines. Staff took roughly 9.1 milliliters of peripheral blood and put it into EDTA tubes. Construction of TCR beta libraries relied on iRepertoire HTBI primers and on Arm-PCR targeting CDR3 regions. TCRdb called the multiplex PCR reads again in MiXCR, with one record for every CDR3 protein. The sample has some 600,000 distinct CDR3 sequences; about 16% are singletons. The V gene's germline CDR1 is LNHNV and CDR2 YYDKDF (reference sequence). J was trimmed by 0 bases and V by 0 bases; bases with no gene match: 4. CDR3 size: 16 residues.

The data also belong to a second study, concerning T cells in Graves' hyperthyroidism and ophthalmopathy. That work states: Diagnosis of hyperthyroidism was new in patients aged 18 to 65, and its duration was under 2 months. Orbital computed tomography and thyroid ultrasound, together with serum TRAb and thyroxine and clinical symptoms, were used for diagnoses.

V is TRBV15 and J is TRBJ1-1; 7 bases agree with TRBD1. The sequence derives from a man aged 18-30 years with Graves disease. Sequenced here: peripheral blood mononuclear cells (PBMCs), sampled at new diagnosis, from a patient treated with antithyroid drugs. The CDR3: CATSREPGQMNTEAFF. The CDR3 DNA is TGTGCCACCAGCAGAGAACCGGGACAGATGAACACTGAAGCTTTCTTT.